This T cell receptor (beta chain) was identified in a study of regulatory T cells in long-lasting Graves disease. Study overall: More than 5 years of antithyroid drugs with positive TSH receptor antibodies defined persistent Graves' disease.

Sample time point: persistent/refractory GD, antithyroid drugs over 5 years with positive TRAb. Scientists built the TCR library using RNA that was extracted from PBMCs. Study-wide points: A greater number of public clonotypes (roughly 2,700) was shared by persistent patients than by new patients (roughly 880).

For TCR beta, libraries came from iRepertoire HTBI primers and Arm-PCR of CDR3 regions. TCRdb recomputed calls from the multiplex PCR reads with MiXCR, one row per CDR3 protein. Of around 430,000 distinct CDR3 sequences listed, 22% are singletons. V was cut by 6 bases and J by 9 bases, with 12 bases left in between. This CDR3 spans 12 amino acids. As for this clonotype: No antigen is known for it.

The chain combines TRBV12-3 or TRBV12-4 with TRBJ1-3, with a tentative D call TRBD1 (5 bases). This material consisted of peripheral blood mononuclear cells (PBMCs), taken when the disease was refractory, from a patient treated with antithyroid drugs. This clonotype originated in a female donor with Graves disease. CDR3 coding DNA: TGTGCCAGCAGCGCCCTTGGGACCACCATATATTTT. Amino acids: CASSALGTTIYF.